This TCR beta chain was sequenced during a study of blood T cell repertoires in COVID-19. Authors' analysis steps: Estimated nucleated cell counts came from reference gene primer amplification. Generated by immunoSEQ multiplex PCR, the TCRdb table keeps only in-frame clones and is missing some. The DNA was the basis for D and trimming; V, J and clone size are from that table. The table records 190,000 or so clones, around 86% of them present only once. Trimming removed 2 bases from V and 1 base from J, with 18 bases in between. The V gene's germline CDR1 is SGHRS and CDR2 YFSETQ. CDR3 length equals 17 residues.

This clonotype originated in a man in his forties or fifties with active or convalescent COVID-19. This sequence joins TRBV5-1 and TRBJ2-5; a possible D gene is TRBD1 (5 bases). Material for sequencing was peripheral blood. CDR3 bases: TGCGCCAGCAGCTTCCTGGCCGGACAAGAACCCCAAGAGACCCAGTACTTC. Protein: CASSFLAGQEPQETQYF.